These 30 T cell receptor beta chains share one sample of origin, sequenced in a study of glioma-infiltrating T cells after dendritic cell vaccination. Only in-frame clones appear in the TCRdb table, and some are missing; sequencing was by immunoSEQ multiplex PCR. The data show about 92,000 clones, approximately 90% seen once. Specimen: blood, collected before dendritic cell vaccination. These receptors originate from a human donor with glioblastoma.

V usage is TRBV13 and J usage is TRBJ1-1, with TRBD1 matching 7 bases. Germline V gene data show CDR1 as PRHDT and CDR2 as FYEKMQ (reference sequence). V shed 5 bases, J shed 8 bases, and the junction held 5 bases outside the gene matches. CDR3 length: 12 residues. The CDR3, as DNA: TGTGCCAGCAGCCCAGGACAGGACGAAGCTTTCTTT. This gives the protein CASSPGQDEAFF.

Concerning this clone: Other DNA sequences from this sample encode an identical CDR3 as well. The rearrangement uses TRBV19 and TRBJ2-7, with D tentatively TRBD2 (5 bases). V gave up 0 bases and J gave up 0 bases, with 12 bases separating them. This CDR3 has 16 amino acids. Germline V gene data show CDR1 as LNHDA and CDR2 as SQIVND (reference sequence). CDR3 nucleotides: TGTGCCAGTAGTATAGACCCGCGAGGGAGCTCCTACGAGCAGTACTTC. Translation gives CASSIDPRGSSYEQYF. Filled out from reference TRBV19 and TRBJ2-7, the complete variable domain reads DGGITQSPKYLFRKEGQNVTLSCEQNLNHDAMYWYRQDPGQGLRLIYYSQIVNDFQKGDIAEGYSVSREKKESFPLTVTSAQKNPTAFYLCASSIDPRGSSYEQYFGPGTRLTVT.

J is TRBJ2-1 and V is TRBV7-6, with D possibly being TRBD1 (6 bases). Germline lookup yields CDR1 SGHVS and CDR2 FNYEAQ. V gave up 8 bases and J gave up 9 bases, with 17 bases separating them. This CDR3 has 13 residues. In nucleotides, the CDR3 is TGTGCCAGCGTTAAAGGGGGTTTCTCTGAGCAGTTCTTC. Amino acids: CASVKGGFSEQFF.

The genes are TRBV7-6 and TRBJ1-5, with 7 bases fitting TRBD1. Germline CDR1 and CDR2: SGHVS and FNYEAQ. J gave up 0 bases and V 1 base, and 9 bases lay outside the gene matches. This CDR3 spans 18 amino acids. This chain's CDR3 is CASSLEGTVKYSNQPQHF. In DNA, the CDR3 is TGTGCCAGCAGCTTAGAGGGGACAGTAAAATATAGCAATCAGCCCCAGCATTTT.

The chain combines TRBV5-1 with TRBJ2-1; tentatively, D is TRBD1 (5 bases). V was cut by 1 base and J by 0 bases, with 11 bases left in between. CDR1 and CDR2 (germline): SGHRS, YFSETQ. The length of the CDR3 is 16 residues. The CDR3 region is CASSLQGATSYNEQFF. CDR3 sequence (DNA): TGCGCCAGCAGCTTGCAGGGCGCCACCTCCTACAATGAGCAGTTCTTC.

The CDR3 is CASSRGGGTEAFF. For the CDR3, the DNA is TGCGCCAGCAGTCGGGGAGGTGGGACTGAAGCTTTCTTT. The chain employs TRBV4-1 and TRBJ1-1; D gene ambiguous. CDR3 length: 13 amino acids. Per the germline V gene, CDR1 is MGHRA and CDR2 is YSYEKL. V dropped 6 bases and J dropped 5 bases, with 13 bases sitting between them.

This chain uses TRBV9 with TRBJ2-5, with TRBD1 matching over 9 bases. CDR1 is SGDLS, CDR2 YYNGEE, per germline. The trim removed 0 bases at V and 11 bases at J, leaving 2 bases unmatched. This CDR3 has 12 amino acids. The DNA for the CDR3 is TGTGCCAGCAGCGTAGACGGACAGGGGCAGTACTTC. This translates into CASSVDGQGQYF.

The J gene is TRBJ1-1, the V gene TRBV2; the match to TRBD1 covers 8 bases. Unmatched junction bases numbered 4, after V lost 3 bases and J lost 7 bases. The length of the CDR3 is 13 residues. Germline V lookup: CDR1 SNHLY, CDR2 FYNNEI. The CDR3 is CASSDPGGREAFF. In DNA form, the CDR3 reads TGTGCCAGCAGTGATCCAGGGGGCCGTGAAGCTTTCTTT. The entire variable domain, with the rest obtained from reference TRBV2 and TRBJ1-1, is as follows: EPEVTQTPSHQVTQMGQEVILRCVPISNHLYFYWYRQILGQKVEFLVSFYNNEISEKSEIFDDQFSVERPDGSNFTLKIRSTKLEDSAMYFCASSDPGGREAFFGQGTRLTVV.

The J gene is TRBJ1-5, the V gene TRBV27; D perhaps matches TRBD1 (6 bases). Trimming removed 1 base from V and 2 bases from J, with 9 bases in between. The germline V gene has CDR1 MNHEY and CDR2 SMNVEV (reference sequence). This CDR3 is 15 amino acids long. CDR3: CASSLFGGGNQPQHF. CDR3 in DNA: TGTGCCAGCAGTTTATTTGGGGGCGGCAATCAGCCCCAGCATTTT.

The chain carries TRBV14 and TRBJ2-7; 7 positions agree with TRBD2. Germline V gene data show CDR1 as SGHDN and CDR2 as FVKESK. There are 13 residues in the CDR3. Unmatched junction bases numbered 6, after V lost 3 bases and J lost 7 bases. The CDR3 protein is CASSQPSGPEQYF. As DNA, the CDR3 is TGTGCCAGCAGCCAGCCTAGCGGACCTGAGCAGTACTTC. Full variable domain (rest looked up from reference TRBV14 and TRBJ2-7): EAGVTQFPSHSVIEKGQTVTLRCDPISGHDNLYWYRRVMGKEIKFLLHFVKESKQDESGMPNNRFLAERTGGTYSTLKVQPAELEDSGVYFCASSQPSGPEQYFGPGTRLTVT.

Here the CDR3 DNA reads TGTGCCAGCAATATGGGGGGGGACTACGAGCAGTACTTC. Protein product: CASNMGGDYEQYF. The rearrangement uses TRBV6-5 and TRBJ2-7, with 7 nucleotides matching TRBD2. Trimming took 7 bases from V and 3 from J; bases not matched to a gene: 6. Per germline, CDR1 MNHEY and CDR2 SVGAGI. There are 13 residues in the CDR3.

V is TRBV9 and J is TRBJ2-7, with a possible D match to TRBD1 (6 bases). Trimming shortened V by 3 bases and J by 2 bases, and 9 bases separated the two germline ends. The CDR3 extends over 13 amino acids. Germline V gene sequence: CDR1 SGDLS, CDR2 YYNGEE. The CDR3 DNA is TGTGCCAGCAGCGGGGACACTACCTACGAGCAGTACTTC. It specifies CASSGDTTYEQYF. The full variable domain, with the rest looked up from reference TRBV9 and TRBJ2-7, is DSGVTQTPKHLITATGQRVTLRCSPRSGDLSVYWYQQSLDQGLQFLIQYYNGEERAKGNILERFSAQQFPDLHSELNLSSLELGDSALYFCASSGDTTYEQYFGPGTRLTVT.

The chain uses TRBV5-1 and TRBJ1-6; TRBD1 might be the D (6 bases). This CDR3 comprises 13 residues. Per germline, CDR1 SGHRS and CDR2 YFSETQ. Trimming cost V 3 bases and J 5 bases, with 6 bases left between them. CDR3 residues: CASSWDNNSPLHF. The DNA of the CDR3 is TGCGCCAGCAGCTGGGACAATAATTCACCCCTCCACTTT.

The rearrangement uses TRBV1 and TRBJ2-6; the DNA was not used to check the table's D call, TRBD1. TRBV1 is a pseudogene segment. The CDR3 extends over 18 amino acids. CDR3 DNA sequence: TGCACCAGCAGTAGGGGAAGTTGTGCACAAAGTCGGGCCAACGTCCTGACTTTC. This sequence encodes CTSSRGSCAQSRANVLTF.

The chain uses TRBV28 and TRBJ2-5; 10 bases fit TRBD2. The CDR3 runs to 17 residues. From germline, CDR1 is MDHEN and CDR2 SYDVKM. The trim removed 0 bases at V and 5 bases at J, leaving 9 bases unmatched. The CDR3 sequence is CASSLWSSGRPTETQYF. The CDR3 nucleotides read TGTGCCAGCAGTTTATGGAGTAGCGGGAGGCCCACGGAGACCCAGTACTTC.

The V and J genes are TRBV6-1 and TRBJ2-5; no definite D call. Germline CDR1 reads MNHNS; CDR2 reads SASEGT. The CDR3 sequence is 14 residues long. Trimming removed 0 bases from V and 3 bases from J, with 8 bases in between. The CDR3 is CASSEAGTEETQYF. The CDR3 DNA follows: TGTGCCAGCAGTGAAGCGGGCACCGAAGAGACCCAGTACTTC.

The CDR3 DNA reads TGTGCTAGTGGTTTTGGAGGGAATACTGAAGCTTTCTTT. This translates into CASGFGGNTEAFF. This rearrangement joins TRBV12-5 to TRBJ1-1, with D uncertain. The CDR3 is 13 amino acids. Trimming shortened V by 3 bases and J by 5 bases, and 10 bases separated the two germline ends. CDR1 is LGHNT and CDR2 is FRNRAP in the germline V gene.

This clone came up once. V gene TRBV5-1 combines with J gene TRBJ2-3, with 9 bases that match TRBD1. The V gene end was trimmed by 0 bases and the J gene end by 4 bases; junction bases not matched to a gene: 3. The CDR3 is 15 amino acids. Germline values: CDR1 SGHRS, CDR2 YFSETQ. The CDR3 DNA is TGCGCCAGCAGCTTGGCCGGGGACAGGGCAGATACGCAGTATTTT. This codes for CASSLAGDRADTQYF.

In DNA, the CDR3 is TGCGCCAGCAGCGCGCGCTCCGGACAGGGGCCTGGAAACACCATATATTTT. Translation: CASSARSGQGPGNTIYF. The gene calls are TRBV4-1 and TRBJ1-3; 9 nucleotides match TRBD1. Germline V lookup: CDR1 MGHRA, CDR2 YSYEKL. The V and J ends lost 5 bases and 2 bases, in that order; junction bases with no gene match: 10. This CDR3 has 17 residues.

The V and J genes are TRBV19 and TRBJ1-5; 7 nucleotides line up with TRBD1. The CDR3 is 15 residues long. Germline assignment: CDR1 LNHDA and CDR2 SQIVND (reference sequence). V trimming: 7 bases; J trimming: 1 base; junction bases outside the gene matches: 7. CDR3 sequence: CASMRQGGSNQPQHF. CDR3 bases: TGTGCCAGTATGAGACAGGGAGGAAGCAATCAGCCCCAGCATTTT.

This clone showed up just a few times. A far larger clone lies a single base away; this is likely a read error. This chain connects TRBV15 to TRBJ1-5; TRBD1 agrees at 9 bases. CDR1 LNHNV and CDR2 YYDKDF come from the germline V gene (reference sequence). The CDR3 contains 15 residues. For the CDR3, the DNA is TGTGTCACCAGTTGGGACAGGGAGCTAAATCAGCCCCAGCATTTT. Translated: CVTSWDRELNQPQHF.

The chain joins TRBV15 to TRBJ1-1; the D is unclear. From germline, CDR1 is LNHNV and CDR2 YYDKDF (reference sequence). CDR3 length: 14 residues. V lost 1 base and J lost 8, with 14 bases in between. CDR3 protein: CATSRGGDTVEAFF. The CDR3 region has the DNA TGTGCCACCAGCAGAGGGGGAGACACAGTGGAAGCTTTCTTT.

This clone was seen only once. The CDR3 nucleotides read TGTGCCAGTAGTAACCCGGAGGACAGGGCCCATGAGCAGTTCTTC. This codes for CASSNPEDRAHEQFF. The rearrangement uses TRBV19 and TRBJ2-1, with 8 nucleotides matching TRBD1. The ends lost 4 bases at V and 8 bases at J; junction bases unmatched: 10. The CDR3 has 15 residues. Per germline, CDR1 LNHDA and CDR2 SQIVND (reference sequence).

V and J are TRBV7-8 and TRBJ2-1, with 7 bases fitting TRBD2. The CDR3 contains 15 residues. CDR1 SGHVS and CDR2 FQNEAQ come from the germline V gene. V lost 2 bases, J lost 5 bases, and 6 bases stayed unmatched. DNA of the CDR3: TGTGCCAGCAGCTTACGGTCGAGCGGGGACAATGAGCAGTTCTTC. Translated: CASSLRSSGDNEQFF. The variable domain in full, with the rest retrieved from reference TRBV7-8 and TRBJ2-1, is GAGVSQSPRYKVAKRGQDVALRCDPISGHVSLFWYQQALGQGPEFLTYFQNEAQLDKSGLPSDRFFAERPEGSVSTLKIQRTQQEDSAVYLCASSLRSSGDNEQFFGPGTRLTVL.

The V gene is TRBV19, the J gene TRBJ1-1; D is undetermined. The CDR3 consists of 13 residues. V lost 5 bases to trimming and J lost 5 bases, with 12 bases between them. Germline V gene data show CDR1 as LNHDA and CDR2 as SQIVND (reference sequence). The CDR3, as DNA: TGTGCCAGTAGTGTACTGGCGGGGACTGAAGCTTTCTTT. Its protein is CASSVLAGTEAFF. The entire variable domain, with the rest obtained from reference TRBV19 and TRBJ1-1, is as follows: DGGITQSPKYLFRKEGQNVTLSCEQNLNHDAMYWYRQDPGQGLRLIYYSQIVNDFQKGDIAEGYSVSREKKESFPLTVTSAQKNPTAFYLCASSVLAGTEAFFGQGTRLTVV.

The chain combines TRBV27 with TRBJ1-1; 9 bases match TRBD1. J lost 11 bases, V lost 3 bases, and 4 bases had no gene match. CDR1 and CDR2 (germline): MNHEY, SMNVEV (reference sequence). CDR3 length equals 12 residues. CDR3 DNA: TGTGCCAGCAGTTTTGGGACAGGGTCCGCTTTCTTT. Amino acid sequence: CASSFGTGSAFF.

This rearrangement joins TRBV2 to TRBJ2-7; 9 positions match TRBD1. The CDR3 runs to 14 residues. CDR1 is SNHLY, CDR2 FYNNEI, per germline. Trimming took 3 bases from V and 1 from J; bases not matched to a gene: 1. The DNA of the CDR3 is TGTGCCAGCAGTGAGGGGACAGGGTCCTACGAGCAGTACTTC. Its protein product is CASSEGTGSYEQYF.

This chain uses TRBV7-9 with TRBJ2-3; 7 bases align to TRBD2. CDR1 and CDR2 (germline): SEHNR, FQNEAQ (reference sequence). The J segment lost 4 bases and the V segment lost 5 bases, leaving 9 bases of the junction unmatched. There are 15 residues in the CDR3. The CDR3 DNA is TGTGCCAGCAGCGATTGGGGGGGTCTCTCAGATACGCAGTATTTT. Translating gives CASSDWGGLSDTQYF.

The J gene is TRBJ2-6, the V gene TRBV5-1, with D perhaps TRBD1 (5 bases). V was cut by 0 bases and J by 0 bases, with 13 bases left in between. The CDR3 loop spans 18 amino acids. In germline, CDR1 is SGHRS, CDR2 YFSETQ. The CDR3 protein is CASSLVGRVASGANVLTF. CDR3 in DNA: TGCGCCAGCAGCTTGGTTGGCAGGGTGGCCTCTGGGGCCAACGTCCTGACTTTC.

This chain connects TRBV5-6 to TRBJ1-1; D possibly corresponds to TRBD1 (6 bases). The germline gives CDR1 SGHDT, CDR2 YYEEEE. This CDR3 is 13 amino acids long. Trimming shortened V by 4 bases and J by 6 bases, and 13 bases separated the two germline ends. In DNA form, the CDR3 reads TGTGCCAGCAGCCAAATACAGGGACCTGAAGCTTTCTTT. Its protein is CASSQIQGPEAFF. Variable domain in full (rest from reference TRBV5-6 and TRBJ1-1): DAGVTQSPTHLIKTRGQQVTLRCSPKSGHDTVSWYQQALGQGPQFIFQYYEEEERQRGNFPDRFSGHQFPNYSSELNVNALLLGDSALYLCASSQIQGPEAFFGQGTRLTVV.